One and the same sample provided the 3 T cell receptor beta chains below, sequenced in a study of immune cell composition in non-small cell lung cancer. Sequencing was performed with immunoSEQ multiplex PCR; in TCRdb, only in-frame clones are kept and a portion is missing. The sample contains roughly 2,600 clones, around 81% of which appear only once. Input material: lung tumor tissue. These receptors all stem from a human donor with non-small cell lung cancer.

The genes are TRBV19 and TRBJ1-5, with TRBD1 identical over 10 bases. Germline values: CDR1 LNHDA, CDR2 SQIVND (reference sequence). The CDR3 has 14 amino acids. Trimming took 3 bases from V and 4 from J; bases not matched to a gene: 0. This CDR3 is CASSMGQGNQPQHF. DNA of the CDR3: TGTGCCAGTAGTATGGGACAGGGGAATCAGCCCCAGCATTTT.

This clone came up a few times. The chain is built from TRBV5-6 and TRBJ2-4; TRBD1 might be the D (5 bases). Germline V gene sequence: CDR1 SGHDT, CDR2 YYEEEE. Trimming left V 4 bases short and J 3 bases short, with 11 bases between. The CDR3 totals 14 residues. The CDR3 DNA follows: TGTGCCAGCAGCCCCAGGGAAGGCAAAAACATTCAGTACTTC. This translates into CASSPREGKNIQYF.

This chain uses TRBV25-1 with TRBJ2-2; unclear D gene. The germline CDR1 and CDR2 sequences are MGHDK and SYGVNS. Trimming left V 2 bases short and J 1 base short, with 8 bases between. This CDR3 spans 15 amino acids. CDR3 region: CASSELFGNTGELFF. In DNA, the CDR3 is TGTGCCAGCAGTGAACTCTTCGGGAACACCGGGGAGCTGTTTTTT.